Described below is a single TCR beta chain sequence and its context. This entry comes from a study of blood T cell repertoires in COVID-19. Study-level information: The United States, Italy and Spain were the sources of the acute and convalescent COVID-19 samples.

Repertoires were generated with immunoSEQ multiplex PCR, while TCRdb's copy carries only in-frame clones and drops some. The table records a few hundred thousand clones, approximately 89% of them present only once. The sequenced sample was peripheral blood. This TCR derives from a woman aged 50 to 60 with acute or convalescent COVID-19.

The DNA for the CDR3 is TGTGCCAGCACCTTGTGGGGGCTCGAGCAGTACTTC. Translation gives CASTLWGLEQYF. V gene TRBV7-2 combines with J gene TRBJ2-7, with D possibly TRBD1 on 6 matching bases. CDR3 size: 12 residues. Trimming removed 7 bases at V and 6 bases at J, with 13 bases between. CDR1 is SGHTA and CDR2 is FQGNSA in the germline V gene.